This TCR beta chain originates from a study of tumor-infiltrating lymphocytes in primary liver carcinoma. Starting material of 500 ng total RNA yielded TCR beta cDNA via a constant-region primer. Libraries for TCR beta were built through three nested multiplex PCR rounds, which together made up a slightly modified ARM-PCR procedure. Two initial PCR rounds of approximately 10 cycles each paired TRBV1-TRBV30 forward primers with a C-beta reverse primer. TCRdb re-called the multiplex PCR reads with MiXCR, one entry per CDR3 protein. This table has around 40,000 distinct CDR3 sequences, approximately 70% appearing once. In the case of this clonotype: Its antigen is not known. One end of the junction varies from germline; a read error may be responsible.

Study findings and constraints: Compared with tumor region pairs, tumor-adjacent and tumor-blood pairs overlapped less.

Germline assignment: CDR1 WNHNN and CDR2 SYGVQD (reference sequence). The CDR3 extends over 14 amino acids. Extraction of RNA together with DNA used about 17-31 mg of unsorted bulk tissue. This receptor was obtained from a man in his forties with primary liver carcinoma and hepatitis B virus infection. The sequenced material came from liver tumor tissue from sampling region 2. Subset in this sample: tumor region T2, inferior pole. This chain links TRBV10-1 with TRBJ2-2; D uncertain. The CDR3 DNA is TGCCCCAGCAGTCCCGGGTCGAACACAGGGGAGCTGTTTTTT. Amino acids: CPSSPGSNTGELFF.